Listed here is a single T cell receptor (beta chain). The same CDR3 also results from other DNA sequences found in this sample. These data originate in a study of blood T cell repertoires in COVID-19. Trimming left V 2 bases short and J 1 base short, with 3 bases between. From germline, CDR1 is DFQATT and CDR2 SNEGSKA (reference sequence). The CDR3 sequence is 11 residues long. Assay: immunoSEQ multiplex PCR; the TCRdb copy retains only in-frame clones and omits some. The table records 90,000 to 120,000 clones, roughly 85% of them present only once. This TCR derives from a human donor in a cohort sampled during active COVID-19. Sequenced input: peripheral blood. The rearrangement links TRBV20-1 to TRBJ2-7; the D is unclear. In DNA form, the CDR3 reads TGCAGTGCTAGACGGTCCTACGAGCAGTACTTC. It is translated as CSARRSYEQYF.